The clone carrying this T cell receptor beta chain was detected only a few times. The data are from a study of early T cells in non-severe SARS-CoV-2 infection. MiXCR was run by TCRdb on the 5' RACE reads, yielding one entry per CDR3 protein. Counted here are roughly 80,000 distinct CDR3 sequences, about a sixth occurring once; the ten biggest clones make up approximately 2.9%. The CDR3 has 16 residues. Trimming left V 3 bases short and J 0 bases short, with 12 bases between. Germline CDR1 WNHNN, CDR2 SYGVQD (reference sequence). V gene TRBV10-1 combines with J gene TRBJ1-3, with D uncertain. The specimen was whole blood. The sequence derives from an adult who was a healthcare worker with PCR-confirmed SARS-CoV-2 infection or an uninfected control (not recorded which). The CDR3, as DNA: TGCGCCAGCAGTGAATTCGGTCCGCACTCTGGAAACACCATATATTTT. Translation: CASSEFGPHSGNTIYF.